The entry below describes one TCR beta chain. The sample comes from a study of blood T cell repertoires in COVID-19. Study overall: The United States, Italy and Spain were the sources of the acute and convalescent COVID-19 samples. PBMCs, B-cell-depleted T cells, or T cells were the source of the cDNA or gDNA that made up the material.

Original processing notes: Quantification of nucleated cells was approximated via reference gene primer amplification. The assay was immunoSEQ multiplex PCR, and TCRdb's table has in-frame clones only and misses some. V and J calls and clone size are as listed in that table; D and trimming were resolved from the DNA. The table lists 300,000 to 400,000 clones, around 86% of them singletons. This sequence originates from a man in his forties or fifties with active or convalescent COVID-19. The sequenced material came from peripheral blood.

CDR3 amino acids: CASSVSGYYNEQFF. For the CDR3, the DNA is TGTGCCAGCAGCGTTAGCGGGTATTACAATGAGCAGTTCTTC. The V call is TRBV9, the J call TRBJ2-1, with TRBD2 matching 7 bases. The CDR3 consists of 14 residues. The V segment lost 2 bases and the J segment 4 bases; nucleotides outside the gene matches: 3. In germline, CDR1 is SGDLS, CDR2 YYNGEE.